The 25 T cell receptor beta chains reported below all come from one sample, sequenced in a study of OX40 agonist ivuxolimab in advanced cancers. Method: immunoSEQ multiplex PCR; TCRdb's copy keeps in-frame clones and lacks some. The data show roughly 97,000 clones, approximately 90% seen once. Sequenced material: CD4+ or CD8+ T cells sorted from blood, taken in a trial of the OX40 agonist ivuxolimab. The receptor source for this set is an adult with an advanced solid tumor such as melanoma, head and neck, liver or kidney cancer.

The genes are TRBV27 and TRBJ2-3, with D maybe TRBD2 (5 bases). With 8 bases removed from V and 5 bases from J, the gap between germline ends came to 11 bases. Germline V CDR1 and CDR2: MNHEY, SMNVEV (reference sequence). The CDR3 length is 12 residues. The CDR3 DNA reads as TGTGCCAGCGCTCAACGGGGAGATACGCAGTATTTT. This translates into CASAQRGDTQYF.

The chain is built from TRBV27 and TRBJ2-1, with D possibly matching TRBD2 (6 bases). Deletions cut 3 bases from V and 8 bases from J, with 23 bases between. CDR3 size: 17 residues. Per germline, CDR1 MNHEY and CDR2 SMNVEV (reference sequence). The CDR3 protein is CASSFNLAGFSVDEQFF. In nucleotides, the CDR3 is TGTGCCAGCAGTTTCAATTTGGCGGGGTTCAGTGTAGATGAGCAGTTCTTC.

The chain employs TRBV28 and TRBJ2-7, with TRBD2 matching over 10 bases. The V and J ends lost 2 bases and 0 bases, in that order; junction bases with no gene match: 1. The CDR3 length is 15 residues. Germline V lookup: CDR1 MDHEN, CDR2 SYDVKM. The CDR3 DNA is TGTGCCAGCAGTTTAAGCGGGGGGGCCTCCTACGAGCAGTACTTC. This gives the protein CASSLSGGASYEQYF.

This clone was seen a single time. This sequence joins TRBV10-1 and TRBJ2-1; unclear D gene. V was trimmed by 2 bases and J by 15 bases, leaving 8 bases between them. The CDR3 is 10 residues long. Germline lookup yields CDR1 WNHNN and CDR2 SYGVQD (reference sequence). In DNA form, the CDR3 reads TGCGCCAGCAGTGAGAGTGCAGGGTTCTTC. Translating it yields CASSESAGFF.

V and J are TRBV18 and TRBJ2-3; possibly TRBD1 for D (6 bases). The germline V gene has CDR1 KGHSH and CDR2 LQKENI. V was pared by 0 bases and J by 3 bases, with 13 bases between. The CDR3 loop spans 16 amino acids. The CDR3 protein is CASSPPRTAPTDTQYF. CDR3 DNA: TGTGCCAGCTCACCACCTAGGACAGCTCCTACAGATACGCAGTATTTT. The whole variable domain, remainder taken from reference TRBV18 and TRBJ2-3, is NAGVMQNPRHLVRRRGQEARLRCSPMKGHSHVYWYRQLPEEGLKFMVYLQKENIIDESGMPKERFSAEFPKEGPSILRIQQVVRGDSAAYFCASSPPRTAPTDTQYFGPGTRLTVL.

This clone was observed a single time. This chain connects TRBV5-4 to TRBJ2-1, with D possibly being TRBD2 (5 bases). CDR1 is SGHNT and CDR2 is YYREEE in the germline V gene (reference sequence). This CDR3 has 15 residues. Trimming shortened V by 0 bases and J by 5 bases, and 12 bases separated the two germline ends. In DNA, the CDR3 is TGTGCCAGCAGCTTGGCCGGGTCTAGCCACAATGAGCAGTTCTTC. Translation gives CASSLAGSSHNEQFF.

The chain employs TRBV6-5 and TRBJ1-1; no clear D. In germline, CDR1 is MNHEY, CDR2 SVGAGI. The V gene lost 2 bases and the J gene lost 4 bases, with 2 bases spanning the gap. The CDR3 consists of 11 residues. CDR3 residues: CASSYGTEAFF. For the CDR3, the DNA is TGTGCCAGCAGTTACGGCACTGAAGCTTTCTTT.

This clone was seen only once. This chain links TRBV9 with TRBJ1-2; a possible D gene is TRBD1 (6 bases). Trimming removed 4 bases at V and 0 bases at J, with 13 bases between. The CDR3 spans 15 residues. Germline V gene data show CDR1 as SGDLS and CDR2 as YYNGEE. This CDR3 reads CASSSRTEANYGYTF. The DNA for the CDR3 is TGTGCCAGCAGCTCACGGACAGAAGCTAACTATGGCTACACCTTC.

The V call is TRBV5-4, the J call TRBJ2-5; weak D call: TRBD1 (6 bases). The length of the CDR3 is 13 residues. V was trimmed by 0 bases and J by 3 bases, leaving 6 bases between them. Germline V gives CDR1 SGHNT, CDR2 YYREEE (reference sequence). The CDR3 sequence: CASSLGQEETQYF. In DNA, the CDR3 is TGTGCCAGCAGCTTGGGACAGGAAGAGACCCAGTACTTC.

CDR3 loop: CASLFGGNTGELFF. In nucleotides, the CDR3 is TGTGCCAGCCTCTTTGGGGGTAACACCGGGGAGCTGTTTTTT. This sequence joins TRBV6-6 and TRBJ2-2; possibly TRBD1 or TRBD2 for D (5 bases each). Trimming shortened V by 8 bases and J by 2 bases, and 12 bases separated the two germline ends. Germline CDR1 and CDR2: MNHNY and SVGAGI (reference sequence). The CDR3 runs 14 residues.

Worth noting for this clone: Relative to the germline gene, one junction end is altered; a read error may explain this. This rearrangement joins TRBV7-7 to TRBJ2-5; 9 nucleotides line up with TRBD1. Germline assignment: CDR1 SSHAT and CDR2 FNYEAQ (reference sequence). The CDR3 totals 15 residues. This CDR3 reads CASSLAGQGSETQYF. DNA for the CDR3: TGTGCTAGCAGCTTAGCCGGACAGGGGTCAGAGACCCAGTACTTC.

The rearrangement joins TRBV28 to TRBJ2-4; 7 nucleotides match TRBD2. Per germline, CDR1 MDHEN and CDR2 SYDVKM. V lost 6 bases to trimming and J lost 1 base; unmatched junction nucleotides: 9. This CDR3 comprises 16 residues. DNA for the CDR3: TGTGCCAGCAGCCTATCCGGGGGAGGGGCCAAAAACATTCAGTACTTC. Residues: CASSLSGGGAKNIQYF.

The V and J genes are TRBV7-6 and TRBJ1-1, with 8 nucleotides matching TRBD1. This CDR3 is built from 12 residues. Germline V gives CDR1 SGHVS, CDR2 FNYEAQ. With V trimmed by 5 bases and J by 7 bases, 3 bases remained unmatched. The CDR3 nucleotides are TGTGCCAGCAGCCAACAGGGGGTTGAAGCTTTCTTT. The encoded protein is CASSQQGVEAFF.

J is TRBJ1-5 and V is TRBV19; TRBD1 agrees at 9 bases. CDR1 is LNHDA and CDR2 is SQIVND in the germline V gene (reference sequence). Unmatched junction bases numbered 7, after V lost 7 bases and J lost 3 bases. The CDR3 runs to 15 residues. This CDR3 is CASTGQGLFNQPQHF. The CDR3 DNA reads as TGTGCCAGTACCGGACAGGGGCTTTTCAATCAGCCCCAGCATTTT.

The chain joins TRBV6-5 to TRBJ1-6; no clear D. Deletions cut 6 bases from V and 5 bases from J, with 14 bases between. Germline-derived CDR1 and CDR2 are MNHEY and SVGAGI. The CDR3 length is 15 residues. CDR3: CASRDRVLDNSPLHF. The CDR3 DNA is TGTGCCAGCAGGGATCGAGTTTTGGATAATTCACCCCTCCACTTT.

This clone was counted once. The V call is TRBV5-4, the J call TRBJ2-7, with 7 bases that match TRBD1. There are 16 residues in the CDR3. CDR1 is SGHNT, CDR2 YYREEE, per germline (reference sequence). V gave up 4 bases and J gave up 5 bases; unmatched junction bases: 15. The CDR3 DNA reads as TGTGCCAGCAGCACCGGGGACAGAAGGATGGGCAACGAGCAGTACTTC. This encodes CASSTGDRRMGNEQYF.

J is TRBJ2-5 and V is TRBV30; 9 bases align to TRBD2. Germline values: CDR1 GTSNPN, CDR2 SVGIG (reference sequence). J lost 5 bases, V lost 0 bases, and 7 bases had no gene match. This CDR3 comprises 15 residues. CDR3 DNA: TGTGCCTGGAGTGTAGGCGGGGGGGCCTATGAGACCCAGTACTTC. This translates into CAWSVGGGAYETQYF.

This clone was seen more than once but under ten times. The gene calls are TRBV7-6 and TRBJ1-6; the D gene is possibly TRBD1 (5 bases). The length of the CDR3 is 14 residues. CDR1 and CDR2 (germline): SGHVS, FNYEAQ. V was trimmed by 8 bases and J by 6 bases, leaving 14 bases between them. The CDR3 region is CASHRSGANSPLHF. The DNA of the CDR3 is TGTGCCAGCCATAGGTCCGGGGCTAATTCACCCCTCCACTTT. The whole variable domain, filled in from reference TRBV7-6 and TRBJ1-6, reads GAGVSQSPRYKVTKRGQDVALRCDPISGHVSLYWYRQALGQGPEFLTYFNYEAQQDKSGLPNDRFSAERPEGSISTLTIQRTEQRDSAMYRCASHRSGANSPLHFGNGTRLTVT.

The chain carries TRBV19 and TRBJ2-3, with 11 bases that match TRBD2. Trimming at V came to 5 bases and at J to 4 bases, leaving 5 bases not matched to a gene. The CDR3 consists of 15 residues. CDR1 is LNHDA, CDR2 SQIVND, per germline (reference sequence). The CDR3 region has the DNA TGTGCCAGTAGTGCTATAGCGGGGGGGCCAGATACGCAGTATTTT. This gives the protein CASSAIAGGPDTQYF.

This chain uses TRBV5-8 with TRBJ2-3; 10 nucleotides align to TRBD2. The CDR3 length is 15 residues. The ends lost 4 bases at V and 0 bases at J; junction bases unmatched: 2. Germline lookup yields CDR1 SGHTS and CDR2 YDEGEE. The CDR3 coding sequence is TGTGCCAGCAGCGTTAGCGGGGGGAGCACAGATACGCAGTATTTT. Translated, it gives CASSVSGGSTDTQYF. Variable domain in full (rest from reference TRBV5-8 and TRBJ2-3): EAGVTQSPTHLIKTRGQQATLRCSPISGHTSVYWYQQALGLGLQFLLWYDEGEERNRGNFPPRFSGRQFPNYSSELNVNALELEDSALYLCASSVSGGSTDTQYFGPGTRLTVL.

The chain has TRBV29-1 and TRBJ1-2; D might be TRBD1 (5 bases). The germline CDR1 and CDR2 sequences are SQVTM and ANQGSEA. The CDR3 covers 11 residues. The chain's CDR3 is CITSREDGYTF. The CDR3 DNA reads as TGCATTACGTCCAGGGAAGATGGCTACACCTTC.

This chain connects TRBV6-6 to TRBJ1-1; the D is unclear. CDR1 is MNHNY and CDR2 is SVGAGI in the germline V gene (reference sequence). CDR3 length: 12 residues. Trimming took off 7 bases at V and 0 bases at J, with 6 bases between the two ends. The CDR3 sequence is CASTTMNTEAFF. DNA of the CDR3: TGTGCCAGCACCACAATGAACACTGAAGCTTTCTTT.

The CDR3 nucleotides read TGTGCCAGCAGCCAAGGACAGCTTAATGAGCAGTTCTTC. Translating gives CASSQGQLNEQFF. This chain joins TRBV4-2 and TRBJ2-1; tentative D call: TRBD1 (5 bases). The CDR3 runs to 13 residues. Germline V CDR1 and CDR2: LGHNA, YNFKEQ. Trimming took 1 base from V and 7 from J, leaving 8 bases between them.

This chain joins TRBV9 and TRBJ1-1; no reliable D call. The V gene's germline CDR1 is SGDLS and CDR2 YYNGEE. V was shortened by 4 bases and J by 0 bases, with 4 bases between the two germline ends. The CDR3 runs 12 residues. Written as DNA, the CDR3 is TGTGCCAGCAGCTCAGTGAACACTGAAGCTTTCTTT. As protein: CASSSVNTEAFF.

DNA of the CDR3: TGTGCCGGCGGGAACAGCCTCTATGGCTACACCTTC. It is translated as CAGGNSLYGYTF. The chain employs TRBV28 and TRBJ1-2, with D hard to call. The CDR3 contains 12 residues. Trimming pared 11 bases from V and 4 bases from J, leaving 14 bases between. Germline assignment: CDR1 MDHEN and CDR2 SYDVKM.